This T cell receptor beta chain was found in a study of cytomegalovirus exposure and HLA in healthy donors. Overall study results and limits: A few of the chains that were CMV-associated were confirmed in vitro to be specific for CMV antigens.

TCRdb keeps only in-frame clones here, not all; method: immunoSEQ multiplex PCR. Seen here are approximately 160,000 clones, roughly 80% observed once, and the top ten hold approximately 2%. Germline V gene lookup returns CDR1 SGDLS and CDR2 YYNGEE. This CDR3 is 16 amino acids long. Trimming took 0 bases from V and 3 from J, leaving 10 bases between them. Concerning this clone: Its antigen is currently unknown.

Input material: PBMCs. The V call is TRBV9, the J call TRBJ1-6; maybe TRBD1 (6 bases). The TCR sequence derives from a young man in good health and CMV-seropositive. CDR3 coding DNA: TGTGCCAGCAGCGTAGGACAGGCCTTCTATAATTCACCCCTCCACTTT. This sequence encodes CASSVGQAFYNSPLHF.